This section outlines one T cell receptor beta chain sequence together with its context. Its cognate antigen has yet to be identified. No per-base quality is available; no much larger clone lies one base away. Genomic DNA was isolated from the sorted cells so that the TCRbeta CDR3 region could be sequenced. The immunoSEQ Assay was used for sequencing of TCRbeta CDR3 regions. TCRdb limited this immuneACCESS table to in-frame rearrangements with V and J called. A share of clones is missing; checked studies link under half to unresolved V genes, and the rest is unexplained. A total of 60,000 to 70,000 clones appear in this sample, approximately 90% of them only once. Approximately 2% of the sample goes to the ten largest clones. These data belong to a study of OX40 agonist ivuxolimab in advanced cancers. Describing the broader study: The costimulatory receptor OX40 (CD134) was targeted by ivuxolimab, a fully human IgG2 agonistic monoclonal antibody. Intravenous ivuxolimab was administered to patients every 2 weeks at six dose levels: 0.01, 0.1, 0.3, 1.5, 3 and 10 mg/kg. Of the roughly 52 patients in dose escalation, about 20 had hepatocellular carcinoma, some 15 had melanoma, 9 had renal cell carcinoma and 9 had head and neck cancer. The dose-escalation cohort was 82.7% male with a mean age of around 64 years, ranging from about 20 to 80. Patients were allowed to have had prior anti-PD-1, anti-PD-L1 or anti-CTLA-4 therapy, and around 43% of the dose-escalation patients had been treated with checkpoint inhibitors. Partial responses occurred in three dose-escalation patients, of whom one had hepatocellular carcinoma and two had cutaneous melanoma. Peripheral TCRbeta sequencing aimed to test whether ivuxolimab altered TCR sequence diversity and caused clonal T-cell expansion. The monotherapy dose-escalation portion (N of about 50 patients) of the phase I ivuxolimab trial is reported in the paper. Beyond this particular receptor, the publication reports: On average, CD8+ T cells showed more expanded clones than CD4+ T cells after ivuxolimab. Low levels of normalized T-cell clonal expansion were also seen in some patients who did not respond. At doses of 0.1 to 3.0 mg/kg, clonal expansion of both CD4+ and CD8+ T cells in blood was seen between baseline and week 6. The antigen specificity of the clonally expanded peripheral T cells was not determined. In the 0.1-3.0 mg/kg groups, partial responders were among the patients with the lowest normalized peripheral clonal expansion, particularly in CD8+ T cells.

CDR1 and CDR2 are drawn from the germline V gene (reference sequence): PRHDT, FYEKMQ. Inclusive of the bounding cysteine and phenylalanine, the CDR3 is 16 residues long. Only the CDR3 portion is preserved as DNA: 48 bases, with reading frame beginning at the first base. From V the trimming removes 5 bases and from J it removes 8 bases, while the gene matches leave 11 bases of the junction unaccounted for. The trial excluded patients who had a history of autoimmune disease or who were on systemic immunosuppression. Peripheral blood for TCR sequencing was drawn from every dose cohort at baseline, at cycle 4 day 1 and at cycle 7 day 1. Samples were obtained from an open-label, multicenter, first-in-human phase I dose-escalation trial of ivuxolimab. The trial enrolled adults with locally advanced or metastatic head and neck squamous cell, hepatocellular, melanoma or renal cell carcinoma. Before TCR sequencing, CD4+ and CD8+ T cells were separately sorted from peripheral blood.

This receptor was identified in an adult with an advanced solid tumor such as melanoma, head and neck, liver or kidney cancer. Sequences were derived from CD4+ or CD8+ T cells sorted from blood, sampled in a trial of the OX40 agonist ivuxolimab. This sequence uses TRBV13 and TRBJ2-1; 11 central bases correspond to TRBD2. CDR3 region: CASSRKLAGVRDEQFF. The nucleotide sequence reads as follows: TGTGCCAGCAGCCGTAAACTAGCGGGAGTACGAGATGAGCAGTTCTTC.